Below, one TCR beta chain is given with its context. This entry belongs to a study of OX40 agonist ivuxolimab in advanced cancers. The table came from immunoSEQ multiplex PCR; TCRdb's copy has only in-frame clones and leaves some out. The sample consists of around 36,000 clones, about 82% of them appearing once. From germline, CDR1 is SGHDN and CDR2 FVKESK. The CDR3 is 14 residues long. V was trimmed by 6 bases and J by 3 bases, leaving 15 bases between them. This chain joins TRBV14 and TRBJ2-7, with a tentative D call TRBD2 (6 bases). The specimen comprised CD4+ or CD8+ T cells sorted from blood, sampled in a trial of the OX40 agonist ivuxolimab. The receptor's source is an adult with an advanced solid tumor such as melanoma, head and neck, liver or kidney cancer. CDR3 sequence: CASSLEGMFYEQYF. CDR3 sequence (DNA): TGTGCCAGCAGTTTGGAGGGGATGTTCTACGAGCAGTACTTC.